The following is a T cell receptor beta chain sequence with its context. The antigen remains undetermined. 60 Vbeta and 13 Jbeta primers were used in PCR. Sequencing was performed with immunoSEQ multiplex PCR; in TCRdb, only in-frame clones are kept and a portion is missing. Reported are about 55,000 clones; the ten largest clones contain approximately 9%. The entry originates in a study of cytomegalovirus exposure and HLA in healthy donors. Regarding the study as a whole: A missense variant in DCLRE1C was later tied to TCR beta V- and J-gene trimming. TRBV6-2, TRBV6-3 and some other V segments were excluded as indistinguishable. Among TCR beta chains, those listed as cytomegalovirus-associated numbered around 180.

The donors comprised healthy bone marrow donors. Looked up from germline, CDR1 is SGHRS and CDR2 is YFSETQ. The CDR3 extends over 18 amino acids. V was clipped by 4 bases and J by 4 bases; unmatched bases: 12. Material for sequencing was PBMCs. The chain couples TRBV5-1 to TRBJ2-6, with 9 bases that match TRBD2. This clonotype was sampled from a man aged 45 to 65 in good health and CMV-seropositive. CDR3 region: CASSPGLALSGGANVLTF. The CDR3 DNA reads as TGCGCCAGCAGCCCTGGACTAGCGCTATCAGGGGGGGCCAACGTCCTGACTTTC.